This note documents a single TCR beta chain sequence. Antigen: not known. The trim removed 3 bases at V and 0 bases at J, leaving 2 bases unmatched. This CDR3 region has 15 residues. In germline, CDR1 is MNHEY, CDR2 SMNVEV (reference sequence). The data originate from a study of shared clonotypes between healthy human individuals. Study at large: Two female and a few male donors aged 18 to 49 were enrolled. Notes on the study in general: Across subsets, estimated richness was generally greater for naive than for memory populations.

Only in-frame clones appear in the TCRdb table, and some are missing; sequencing was by immunoSEQ multiplex PCR. Among over 2 million clones listed, under 95% were seen once. The sequence was collected from a man between 18 and 29 years old in good health. Some clones in this sample may be carry-over from other donors' samples. The chain joins TRBV27 to TRBJ2-7, with TRBD1 identical over 10 bases. Sequencing used naive CD4+ T cells from PBMCs. Stated subset: CD45RA+ positively selected. CDR3 amino acids: CASSFGTGASYEQYF. Here the CDR3 DNA reads TGTGCCAGCAGTTTCGGGACAGGGGCCTCCTACGAGCAGTACTTC.